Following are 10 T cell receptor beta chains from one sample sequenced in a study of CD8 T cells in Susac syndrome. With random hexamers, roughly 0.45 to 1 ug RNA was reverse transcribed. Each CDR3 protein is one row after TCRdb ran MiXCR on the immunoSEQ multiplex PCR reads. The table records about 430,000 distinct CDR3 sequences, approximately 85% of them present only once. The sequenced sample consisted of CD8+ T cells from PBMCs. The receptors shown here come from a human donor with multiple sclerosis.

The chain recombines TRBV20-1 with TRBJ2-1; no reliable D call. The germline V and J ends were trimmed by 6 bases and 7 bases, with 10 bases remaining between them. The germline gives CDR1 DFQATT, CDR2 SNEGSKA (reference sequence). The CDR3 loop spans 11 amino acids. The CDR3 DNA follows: TGCAGTGCCCCGGCAAGGAATGAGCAGTTCTTC. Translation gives CSAPARNEQFF.

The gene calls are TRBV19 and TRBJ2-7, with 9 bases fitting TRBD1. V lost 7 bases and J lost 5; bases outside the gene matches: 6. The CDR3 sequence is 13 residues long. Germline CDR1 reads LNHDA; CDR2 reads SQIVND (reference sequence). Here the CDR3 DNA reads TGTGCCAGTACCATGGGACAGGGAAACGAGCAGTACTTC. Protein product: CASTMGQGNEQYF.

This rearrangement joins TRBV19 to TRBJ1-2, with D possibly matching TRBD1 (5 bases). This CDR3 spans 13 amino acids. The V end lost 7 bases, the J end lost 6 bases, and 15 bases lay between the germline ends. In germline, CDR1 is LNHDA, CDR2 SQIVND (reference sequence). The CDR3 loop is CASTQGGLDGYTF. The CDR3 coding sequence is TGTGCCAGTACCCAGGGCGGCCTCGATGGCTACACCTTC.

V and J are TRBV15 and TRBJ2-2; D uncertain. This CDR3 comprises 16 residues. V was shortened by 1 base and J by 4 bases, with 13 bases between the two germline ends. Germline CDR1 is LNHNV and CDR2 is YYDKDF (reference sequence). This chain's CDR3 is CATSRVPSRTTGELFF. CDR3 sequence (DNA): TGTGCCACCAGCAGAGTCCCATCTAGGACCACCGGGGAGCTGTTTTTT.

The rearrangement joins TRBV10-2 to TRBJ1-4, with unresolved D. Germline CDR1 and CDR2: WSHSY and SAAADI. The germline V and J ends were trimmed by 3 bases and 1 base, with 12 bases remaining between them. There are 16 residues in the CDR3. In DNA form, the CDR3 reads TGCGCCAGCAGTGAACCCCTGAAAGGAACTAATGAAAAACTGTTTTTT. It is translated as CASSEPLKGTNEKLFF.

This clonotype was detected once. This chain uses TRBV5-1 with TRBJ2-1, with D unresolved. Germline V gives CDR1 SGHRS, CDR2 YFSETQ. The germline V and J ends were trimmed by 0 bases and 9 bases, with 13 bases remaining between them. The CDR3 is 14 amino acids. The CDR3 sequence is CASSLGPGRREQFF. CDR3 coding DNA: TGCGCCAGCAGCTTGGGGCCGGGTAGGCGTGAGCAGTTCTTC.

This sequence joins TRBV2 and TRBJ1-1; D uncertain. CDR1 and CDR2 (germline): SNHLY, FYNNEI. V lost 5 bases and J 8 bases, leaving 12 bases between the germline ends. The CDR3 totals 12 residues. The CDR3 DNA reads TGTGCCAGCAGTAGGGCGGAGGCCGAAGCTTTCTTT. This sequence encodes CASSRAEAEAFF.

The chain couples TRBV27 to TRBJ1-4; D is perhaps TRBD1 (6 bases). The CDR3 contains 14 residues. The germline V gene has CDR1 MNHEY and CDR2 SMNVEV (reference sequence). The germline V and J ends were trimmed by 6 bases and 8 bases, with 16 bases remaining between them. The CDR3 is CASRPRQAYEKLFF. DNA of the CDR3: TGTGCCAGCAGACCCAGACAGGCGTACGAAAAACTGTTTTTT. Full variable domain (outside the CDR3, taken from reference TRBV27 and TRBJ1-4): EAQVTQNPRYLITVTGKKLTVTCSQNMNHEYMSWYRQDPGLGLRQIYYSMNVEVTDKGDVPEGYKVSRKEKRNFPLILESPSPNQTSLYFCASRPRQAYEKLFFGSGTQLSVL.

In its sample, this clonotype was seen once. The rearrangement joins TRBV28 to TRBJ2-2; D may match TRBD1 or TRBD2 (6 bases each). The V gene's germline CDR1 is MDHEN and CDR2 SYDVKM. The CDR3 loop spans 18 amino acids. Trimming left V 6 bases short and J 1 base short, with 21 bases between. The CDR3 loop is CASSPWGTQGLNTGELFF. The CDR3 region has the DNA TGTGCCAGCAGCCCATGGGGGACTCAGGGGCTGAACACCGGGGAGCTGTTTTTT.

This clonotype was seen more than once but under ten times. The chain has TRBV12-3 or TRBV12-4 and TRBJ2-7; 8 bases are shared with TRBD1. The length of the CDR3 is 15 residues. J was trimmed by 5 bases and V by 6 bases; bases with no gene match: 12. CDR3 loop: CASSLRGQGRHEQYF. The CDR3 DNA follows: TGTGCCAGCAGCCTCCGAGGACAGGGACGGCACGAGCAGTACTTC.